Listed here is a single T cell receptor (beta chain). CDR1 is MDHEN, CDR2 SYDVKM, per germline. V lost 4 bases, J lost 6 bases, and 9 bases stayed unmatched. The CDR3 length is 15 residues. These data belong to a study of neoadjuvant anti-PD-1 for oral cavity cancer. Study summary: Patients without progression got a fourth dose around day 43.

Generated by immunoSEQ multiplex PCR, the TCRdb table keeps only in-frame clones and is missing some. The sample shows roughly 15,000 clones, roughly three fifths of them seen only once. Sample: PBMCs, taken before nivolumab (anti-PD-1) treatment. The TCR sequence derives from a person aged 40 to 85 with oral cavity squamous cell carcinoma. V is TRBV28 and J is TRBJ2-3; 8 nucleotides align to TRBD2. The CDR3: CASSSPGTSSDTQYF. CDR3 coding DNA: TGTGCCAGCAGTTCACCCGGGACTAGTTCTGATACGCAGTATTTT.